One and the same sample provided the 29 T cell receptor beta chains below, sequenced in a study of molecular identifiers for immune sequencing clone quantification. From the PCR reads, TCRdb called clonotypes with MiXCR, one entry per CDR3 protein. The sample gives about half a million distinct CDR3 sequences, 20% to 25% of which show up once; 0.84% is in the top ten. Sequenced material: naive CD8+ T cells from blood, with Jurkat cell RNA spiked in. Sample subset: FACS-sorted CD8+CD4-CCR7+CD45RA+ naive T cells. Source of these receptors: a human donor in good health. Some libraries in this study had Jurkat cell RNA spiked in.

This chain joins TRBV6-5 and TRBJ2-7, with 7 bases that match TRBD1. This CDR3 region has 16 residues. With V trimmed by 4 bases and J by 6 bases, 15 bases remained unmatched. Germline values: CDR1 MNHEY, CDR2 SVGAGI. Written as DNA, the CDR3 is TGTGCCAGCAGTTCCCCGGTACAGGGGAAGGGGCTCGAGCAGTACTTC. Its translation: CASSSPVQGKGLEQYF.

Comments on this clonotype: One end of the junction fails to match germline, which may point to a read error. The chain couples TRBV6-5 to TRBJ2-5; weak D call: TRBD1 (6 bases). Germline CDR1 reads MNHEY; CDR2 reads SVGAGI. The CDR3 covers 15 residues. CDR3 coding DNA: TGTGCCAGCAGTTACAGGGGGTTTTTCCAAGAGGCCCAGTACTTC. This codes for CASSYRGFFQEAQYF.

This clonotype turned up a few times. The chain is built from TRBV12-3 or TRBV12-4 and TRBJ2-1; D remains unclear. The CDR3 has 18 residues. Between the trimmed V and J ends, which lost 6 bases and 0 bases, there was a span of 21 bases. For the CDR3, the DNA is TGTGCCAGCAGATCCGACAACCAGCGAGAGAGCTCCTACAATGAGCAGTTCTTC. Translating it yields CASRSDNQRESSYNEQFF.

The chain combines TRBV10-3 with TRBJ2-7; the D call may be TRBD1 or TRBD2 (6 bases each). Germline lookup yields CDR1 ENHRY and CDR2 SYGVKD. This CDR3 contains 13 residues. The V end lost 10 bases, the J end lost 3 bases, and 16 bases lay between the germline ends. CDR3 loop: CATGADSYYEQYF. In DNA, the CDR3 is TGTGCCACGGGAGCGGACAGTTACTACGAGCAGTACTTC.

This chain connects TRBV4-3 to TRBJ2-7, with 9 positions matching TRBD2. J gave up 2 bases and V 1 base, and 3 bases lay outside the gene matches. Per germline, CDR1 LGHNA and CDR2 YSLEER. This CDR3 contains 15 residues. This CDR3 reads CASSQGVAGAYEQYF. The CDR3, as DNA: TGCGCCAGCAGCCAAGGGGTAGCGGGGGCCTACGAGCAGTACTTC.

This clonotype was detected many times. The V and J genes are TRBV6-5 and TRBJ2-7; 7 nucleotides agree with TRBD2. This CDR3 is 15 amino acids long. J was trimmed by 9 bases and V by 4 bases; bases with no gene match: 15. From germline, CDR1 is MNHEY and CDR2 SVGAGI. The CDR3 here is CASSLWRGGLHGQYF. DNA of the CDR3: TGTGCCAGCAGTTTGTGGCGGGGAGGGCTACATGGGCAGTACTTC.

The CDR3 loop is CASSEFVGMNTEAFF. The CDR3 region has the DNA TGCGCCAGCAGTGAGTTCGTGGGCATGAACACTGAAGCTTTCTTT. The chain links TRBV10-2 to TRBJ1-1; no reliable D call. The germline V gene has CDR1 WSHSY and CDR2 SAAADI. V shed 1 base and J shed 0 bases, with 9 bases lying between them. The CDR3 consists of 15 residues.

The V call is TRBV4-1, the J call TRBJ2-2; D gene unclear. The CDR3 totals 13 residues. The V and J ends lost 1 base and 7 bases respectively, with 7 bases between them. The V gene's germline CDR1 is MGHRA and CDR2 YSYEKL. As DNA, the CDR3 is TGCGCCAGCAGCCAAGTGGGTGGCGGGGAGCTGTTTTTT. It yields the protein CASSQVGGGELFF.

Concerning this clonotype itself: The CDR3 ends on some other residue instead of the conserved phenylalanine or tryptophan, so this is likely a read error. The chain carries TRBV23-1 and TRBJ2-7, with D possibly matching TRBD2 (5 bases). TRBV23-1 is an ORF, and what it does is uncertain. The CDR3 is made up of 12 amino acids. V was pared by 1 base and J by 6 bases, with 7 bases between. In DNA form, the CDR3 reads TGCGCCAGCAGTCAATTAGAGGGCGAGCAGTACTTA. This sequence encodes CASSQLEGEQYL.

This clonotype was recorded a few times. This chain connects TRBV11-2 to TRBJ2-4; TRBD2 aligns across 8 bases. The germline gives CDR1 SGHAT, CDR2 FQNNGV. With V trimmed by 1 base and J by 8 bases, 7 bases remained unmatched. The CDR3 is 15 residues long. This chain's CDR3 is CASSLGLARGHIQYF. The CDR3 region has the DNA TGTGCCAGCAGCTTAGGACTAGCGAGGGGTCACATTCAGTACTTC.

This clonotype has a handful of counts. This chain joins TRBV15 and TRBJ2-7; 9 bases match TRBD1. The CDR3 sequence is 15 residues long. Trimming removed 4 bases from V and 0 bases from J; junction bases left unmatched: 4. CDR1 LNHNV and CDR2 YYDKDF come from the germline V gene (reference sequence). The CDR3 region is CATSNGQGSSYEQYF. CDR3 sequence (DNA): TGTGCCACCAGCAATGGACAGGGGAGCTCCTACGAGCAGTACTTC.

This clonotype was observed at least ten times. The chain uses TRBV7-6 and TRBJ2-3; 8 bases line up with TRBD2. The CDR3 is 17 residues long. Germline values: CDR1 SGHVS, CDR2 FNYEAQ. The V and J ends lost 3 bases and 6 bases, in that order; junction bases with no gene match: 14. CDR3: CASSFATSGSSRDTQYF. The CDR3 region has the DNA TGTGCCAGCAGCTTCGCAACTAGCGGAAGCTCTAGGGATACGCAGTATTTT.

The genes are TRBV4-1 and TRBJ1-5; possibly TRBD1 for D (5 bases). V was trimmed by 7 bases and J by 7 bases, leaving 17 bases between them. The V gene's germline CDR1 is MGHRA and CDR2 YSYEKL. The CDR3 sequence is 14 residues long. CDR3 loop: CASNQRGDGQPQHF. The CDR3 coding sequence is TGCGCCAGCAACCAGCGGGGGGACGGGCAGCCCCAGCATTTT.

This clonotype appeared many times. The chain employs TRBV13 and TRBJ2-3; 7 bases agree with TRBD2. Trimming at V came to 5 bases and at J to 2 bases, leaving 13 bases not matched to a gene. The CDR3 extends over 17 amino acids. The V gene's germline CDR1 is PRHDT and CDR2 FYEKMQ (reference sequence). The CDR3 bases are TGTGCCAGCAGCGGACGAGCGGGGCGGCCTCCCACAGATACGCAGTATTTT. It encodes CASSGRAGRPPTDTQYF.

The rearrangement links TRBV10-2 to TRBJ1-5; D is ambiguous. V was clipped by 5 bases and J by 0 bases, with 11 bases between them. The CDR3 length is 15 residues. CDR1 and CDR2 from the germline V gene are WSHSY and SAAADI. DNA for the CDR3: TGCGCCAGCAGTATGGAAGAGGGTAGCAATCAGCCCCAGCATTTT. Translated: CASSMEEGSNQPQHF.

Only a few counts were recorded for this clonotype. The chain links TRBV2 to TRBJ1-5; D perhaps matches TRBD1 (5 bases). V dropped 5 bases and J dropped 6 bases, with 23 bases sitting between them. This CDR3 comprises 17 residues. The germline gives CDR1 SNHLY, CDR2 FYNNEI. DNA for the CDR3: TGTGCCAGCAGTCCCTCCGCGACAGACGTAATGGGTCAGCCCCAGCATTTT. Protein: CASSPSATDVMGQPQHF.

A remark on this clonotype: Possible read error: a much larger clone is one base away. V gene TRBV13 combines with J gene TRBJ1-1; the D gene is possibly TRBD1 (5 bases). This CDR3 contains 14 residues. V lost 4 bases, J lost 6 bases, and 15 bases lay in between. Germline CDR1 and CDR2: PRHDT and FYEKMQ (reference sequence). The CDR3 is CASSYSAGPAEAFF. The CDR3 nucleotides read TGTGCCAGCAGCTACTCCGCAGGGCCTGCTGAAGCTTTCTTT.

On this clonotype itself: A much bigger clone sits one base away, suggesting this may be a read error. J is TRBJ2-7 and V is TRBV6-5; 8 positions match TRBD1. CDR3 length equals 15 residues. Germline V CDR1 and CDR2: MNHEY, SVGAGI. The CDR3 protein is CAGSESRGRIYEQYF. The CDR3 DNA sequence: TGTGCCGGCAGTGAGTCCAGGGGGCGAATCTACGAGCAGTACTTC.

In its sample, this clonotype was seen a few times. V usage is TRBV4-3 and J usage is TRBJ2-1, with D perhaps given as TRBD1 or TRBD2 (5 bases each). The CDR3 spans 15 residues. Germline CDR1 and CDR2: LGHNA and YSLEER. Trimming pared 1 base from V and 5 bases from J, leaving 12 bases between. The CDR3 region is CASSQGTGADNEQFF. The CDR3 nucleotides read TGCGCCAGCAGCCAAGGTACCGGGGCTGACAATGAGCAGTTCTTC.

The chain combines TRBV7-9 with TRBJ2-3; D is possibly TRBD1 or TRBD2 (5 bases each). V was clipped by 1 base and J by 3 bases, with 11 bases between them. The CDR3 runs 15 residues. CDR1 and CDR2 (germline): SEHNR, FQNEAQ (reference sequence). CDR3 sequence reads: CASSLGGFRTDTQYF. Written as DNA, the CDR3 is TGTGCCAGCAGCTTAGGGGGGTTCAGAACAGATACGCAGTATTTT.

A word on this clonotype: A much larger clonotype is one base distant, so this may be a read error. This sequence joins TRBV12-3 or TRBV12-4 and TRBJ1-4, with D perhaps TRBD1 (5 bases). Trimming pared 3 bases from V and 6 bases from J, leaving 11 bases between. This CDR3 contains 14 residues. The CDR3 here is CASSFRDGDEKLFF. CDR3 bases: TGTGCCAGCAGTTTCCGGGACGGGGATGAAAAACTGTTTTTT.

The genes are TRBV3-2 and TRBJ2-5; TRBD1 is taken as the D call from the table, unchecked against the DNA. TRBV3-2 is annotated as a pseudogene. This CDR3 region has 15 residues. This CDR3 reads CASRPYPGGQETQYF. CDR3 nucleotides: TGTGCCAGCCGACCCTACCCGGGGGGCCAAGAGACCCAGTACTTC.

The V gene is TRBV3-1, the J gene TRBJ2-1, with 10 bases that match TRBD2. This CDR3 is 17 amino acids long. After removal of 0 bases from V and 4 bases from J, the junction contained 6 bases not matched to a gene. In germline, CDR1 is LGHDT, CDR2 YNNKEL (reference sequence). The CDR3 sequence is CASSQDSRTSGYNEQFF. CDR3 DNA: TGTGCCAGCAGCCAAGATTCCAGGACTAGCGGTTACAATGAGCAGTTCTTC.

In this sample, this clonotype turned up many times. The gene calls are TRBV19 and TRBJ2-2; no firm D call. The V gene's germline CDR1 is LNHDA and CDR2 SQIVND (reference sequence). This CDR3 contains 14 residues. V lost 1 base, J lost 4 bases, and 7 bases lay in between. The CDR3 region is CASSIAVATGELFF. Written as DNA, the CDR3 is TGTGCCAGTAGTATAGCAGTTGCCACCGGGGAGCTGTTTTTT. Drawing the rest from reference TRBV19 and TRBJ2-2, the complete variable domain is DGGITQSPKYLFRKEGQNVTLSCEQNLNHDAMYWYRQDPGQGLRLIYYSQIVNDFQKGDIAEGYSVSREKKESFPLTVTSAQKNPTAFYLCASSIAVATGELFFGEGSRLTVL.

The rearrangement uses TRBV21-1 and TRBJ2-2; the D call of TRBD1 is as the table states it, not checked on the DNA. TRBV21-1 is designated a pseudogene. The CDR3 has 14 amino acids. This chain's CDR3 is CASSTPEWYGELFF. The CDR3 region has the DNA TGTGCCAGCAGCACCCCCGAATGGTACGGGGAGCTGTTTTTT.

Regarding this clonotype: A clone one base away is much larger, so this may be a read error. The CDR3 does not close with the conserved phenylalanine or tryptophan, likely indicating a read error. The chain carries TRBV20-1 and TRBJ2-7; 10 positions agree with TRBD2. Germline V gene data show CDR1 as DFQATT and CDR2 as SNEGSKA (reference sequence). Trimming at V came to 5 bases and at J to 0 bases, leaving 10 bases not matched to a gene. The CDR3 has 16 amino acids. For the CDR3, the DNA is TGCAGTGCTCCACCGGGACTAGCGTACCTCTCCTACGAGCAGTACATC. This encodes CSAPPGLAYLSYEQYI.

Of note for this clonotype: A single base separates this from a much larger clone, so it may be a read error. V and J are TRBV3-1 and TRBJ2-1, with 7 bases lining up with TRBD2. CDR3 length: 16 amino acids. Germline CDR1 is LGHDT and CDR2 is YNNKEL (reference sequence). V dropped 0 bases and J dropped 12; count of bases not matched to a gene: 14. In nucleotides, the CDR3 is TGTGCCAGCAGCCAAGATCGACGGGCTAGCGGAGTAGGGCAGTTCTTC. Translating it yields CASSQDRRASGVGQFF.

This clonotype turned up a few times. J is TRBJ1-1 and V is TRBV15; D perhaps matches TRBD1 (5 bases). The V end was cut by 8 bases, the J end by 1 base, with 8 bases between. The CDR3 is 12 amino acids. Per the germline V gene, CDR1 is LNHNV and CDR2 is YYDKDF (reference sequence). Written as DNA, the CDR3 is TGTGCCACCGGGGCTTGGAACACTGAAGCTTTCTTT. As protein: CATGAWNTEAFF.

This clonotype was recorded many times. The chain employs TRBV7-2 and TRBJ2-5; D gene uncertain. Trimming left V 5 bases short and J 7 bases short, with 14 bases between. This CDR3 comprises 13 residues. Germline V lookup: CDR1 SGHTA, CDR2 FQGNSA. The CDR3 loop is CASSPMILGTQYF. CDR3 bases: TGTGCCAGCAGCCCTATGATCCTTGGGACCCAGTACTTC.